This TCR beta chain was observed in a study of spatial heterogeneity in lung cancer. V was shortened by 1 base and J by 3 bases, with 13 bases between the two germline ends. Germline V CDR1 and CDR2: SEHNR, FQNEAQ (reference sequence). The length of the CDR3 is 15 residues. In TCRdb, the 5' RACE reads were re-called with MiXCR into one record per CDR3 protein. The sample lists approximately 38,000 distinct CDR3 sequences, roughly 5.8% occurring once. Sample time point: sample taken at primary tumor resection. In each case, whole RNA from tumor, nontumor lung or frozen PBMC was sequenced unsorted. The cohort: around 77 early-stage, untreated non-small cell lung cancer patients. The sample holds a few counts of this clonotype.

The clonotype originates from a male donor with early-stage non-small cell lung cancer. This sample comprised PBMCs, obtained at surgery. The chain is built from TRBV7-9 and TRBJ2-7, with D maybe TRBD1 (6 bases). CDR3 in DNA: TGTGCCAGCAGCTTAGGTCAGGGGTTAGGCTACGAGCAGTACTTC. It yields the protein CASSLGQGLGYEQYF.